This T cell receptor (beta chain) was retrieved from a study of blood T cells in healthy people across ages. A second PCR, run for about 7 to 11 cycles, used a sample-barcoded 5' primer plus a J-beta primer mix. Via MiXCR, TCRdb re-called the 5' RACE reads, giving one row per CDR3 protein. The profile covers 750,000 to 950,000 distinct CDR3 sequences, with 25% to 35% appearing a single time and approximately 10% taken by the ten largest. V lost 3 bases and J 2 bases, leaving 14 bases between the germline ends. Germline loops: CDR1 SNHLY, CDR2 FYNNEI. This CDR3 region has 17 residues. The same specimen was also included in a second study, on T cells of mothers and their children. That study adds: Donation came from three healthy Caucasian mothers together with their six children.

The clonotype originates from a woman aged 40 to 50 in good health. The J gene is TRBJ2-6, the V gene TRBV2; D assignment may be TRBD1 or TRBD2 (5 bases each). The source material was blood. As DNA, the CDR3 is TGTGCCAGCAGTGACAGGGACCGTCGGCCTGGGGCCAACGTCCTGACTTTC. Encoded protein: CASSDRDRRPGANVLTF.